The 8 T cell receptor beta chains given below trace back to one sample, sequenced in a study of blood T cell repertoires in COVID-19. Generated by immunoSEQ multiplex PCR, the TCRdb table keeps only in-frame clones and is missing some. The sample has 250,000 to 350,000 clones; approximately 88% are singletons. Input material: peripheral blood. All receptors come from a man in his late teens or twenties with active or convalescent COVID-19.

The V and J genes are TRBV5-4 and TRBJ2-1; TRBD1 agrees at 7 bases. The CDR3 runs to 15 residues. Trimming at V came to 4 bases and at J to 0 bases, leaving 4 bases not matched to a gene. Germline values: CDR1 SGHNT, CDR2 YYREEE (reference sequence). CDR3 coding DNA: TGTGCCAGCAGCCACGGGACAGCCTCCTACAATGAGCAGTTCTTC. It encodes CASSHGTASYNEQFF.

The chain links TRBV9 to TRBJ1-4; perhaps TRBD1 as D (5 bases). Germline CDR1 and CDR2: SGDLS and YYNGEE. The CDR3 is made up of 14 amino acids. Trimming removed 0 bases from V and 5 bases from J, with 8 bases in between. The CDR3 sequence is CASSVASGNEKLFF. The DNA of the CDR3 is TGTGCCAGCAGCGTAGCTTCAGGGAATGAAAAACTGTTTTTT.

CDR3 sequence (DNA): TGTGCCAGCAGCGAGACAGCGGGGGCCCTGATTGGTACGCAGTATTTT. Protein: CASSETAGALIGTQYF. The rearrangement links TRBV9 to TRBJ2-3, with 8 bases identical to TRBD2. Germline V gene data show CDR1 as SGDLS and CDR2 as YYNGEE. This CDR3 comprises 16 residues. The V gene end was trimmed by 3 bases and the J gene end by 8 bases; junction bases not matched to a gene: 14.

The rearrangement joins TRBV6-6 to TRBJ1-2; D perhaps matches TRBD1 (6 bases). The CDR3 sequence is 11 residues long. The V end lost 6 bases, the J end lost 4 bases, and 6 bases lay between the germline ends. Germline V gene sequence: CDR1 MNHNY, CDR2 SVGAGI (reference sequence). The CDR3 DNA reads TGTGCCAGCAGGGACAGCTATGGCTACACCTTC. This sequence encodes CASRDSYGYTF.

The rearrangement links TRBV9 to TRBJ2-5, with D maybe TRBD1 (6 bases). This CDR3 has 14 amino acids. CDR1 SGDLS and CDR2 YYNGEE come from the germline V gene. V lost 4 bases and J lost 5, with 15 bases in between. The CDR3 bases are TGTGCCAGCAGCATCAGTCAGGGGCGGGAGACCCAGTACTTC. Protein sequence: CASSISQGRETQYF.

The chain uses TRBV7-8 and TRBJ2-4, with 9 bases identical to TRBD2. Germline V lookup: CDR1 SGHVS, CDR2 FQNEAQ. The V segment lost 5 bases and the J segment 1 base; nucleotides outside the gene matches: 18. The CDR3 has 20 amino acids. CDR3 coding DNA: TGTGCCAGCAGCCGGAAGCGGGGGGCGGGAGGAACGTTGGCCAAAAACATTCAGTACTTC. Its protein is CASSRKRGAGGTLAKNIQYF.

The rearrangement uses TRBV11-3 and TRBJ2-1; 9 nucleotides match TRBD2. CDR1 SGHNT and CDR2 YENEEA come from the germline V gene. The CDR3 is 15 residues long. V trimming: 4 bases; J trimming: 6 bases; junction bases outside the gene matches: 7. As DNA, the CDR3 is TGTGCCAGCAGCTCCCGGCGGGGGGGCCCCAATGAGCAGTTCTTC. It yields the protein CASSSRRGGPNEQFF.

As DNA, the CDR3 is TGTGCCAGTAGTACCAAGGACTTTACCCAGTACTTC. Translating it yields CASSTKDFTQYF. This sequence joins TRBV19 and TRBJ2-5, with D possibly TRBD2 on 5 matching bases. The germline gives CDR1 LNHDA, CDR2 SQIVND (reference sequence). This CDR3 contains 12 residues. The ends were cut back, 4 bases at V and 8 bases at J, with 11 bases in the middle.